Shown below are 9 T cell receptor beta chains from a single sample sequenced in a study of identical twins. TCRdb re-called the 5' RACE reads through MiXCR, storing one row per CDR3 protein. This sample has roughly 1.6 million distinct CDR3 sequences, with around a third found just once. Specimen: cord blood. The receptors originated from a newborn girl in good health.

The gene calls are TRBV2 and TRBJ2-3; the match to TRBD1 covers 9 bases. The germline V gene encodes CDR1 SNHLY and CDR2 FYNNEI. There are 14 residues in the CDR3. Trimming took 6 bases from V and 10 from J; bases not matched to a gene: 11. CDR3 in amino acids: CASSPNTGGGAQYF. The CDR3 bases are TGTGCCAGCAGCCCTAATACAGGGGGCGGTGCGCAGTATTTT.

The rearrangement joins TRBV20-1 to TRBJ2-3; D may be TRBD2 (6 bases). Trimming removed 6 bases at V and 1 base at J, with 17 bases between. Germline-derived CDR1 and CDR2 are DFQATT and SNEGSKA (reference sequence). CDR3 length: 15 amino acids. The CDR3 region is CSASRGGDGTDTQYF. For the CDR3, the DNA is TGCAGTGCCAGCAGAGGAGGGGACGGCACAGATACGCAGTATTTT.

The rearrangement uses TRBV20-1 and TRBJ2-5; possible D gene TRBD2, 5 bases. The V gene's germline CDR1 is DFQATT and CDR2 SNEGSKA (reference sequence). V lost 3 bases, J lost 3 bases, and 14 bases lay in between. The CDR3 has 14 amino acids. This CDR3 is CSASGSSWKETQYF. CDR3 DNA: TGCAGTGCTAGTGGGTCTAGCTGGAAAGAGACCCAGTACTTC.

This clonotype was picked up a small number of times. J is TRBJ2-3 and V is TRBV20-1; 12 bases map to TRBD2. Germline trimming cut 3 bases from V and 3 bases from J; bases unmatched to any gene: 4. Germline V gene lookup returns CDR1 DFQATT and CDR2 SNEGSKA (reference sequence). This CDR3 spans 15 amino acids. The DNA for the CDR3 is TGCAGTGCTAGGGCTAGCGGGAGGGCGACAGATACGCAGTATTTT. This gives the protein CSARASGRATDTQYF.

The chain employs TRBV12-3 or TRBV12-4 and TRBJ1-2, with 10 bases aligning to TRBD1. The CDR3 has 14 residues. With V trimmed by 5 bases and J by 8 bases, 8 bases remained unmatched. The CDR3 here is CASSKLRDRGGYTF. CDR3 in DNA: TGTGCCAGCAGTAAACTCCGGGACAGGGGCGGCTACACCTTC.

The genes are TRBV27 and TRBJ2-7; 8 bases fit TRBD1. V was pared by 5 bases and J by 2 bases, with 17 bases of the junction left unmatched. Germline V gene sequence: CDR1 MNHEY, CDR2 SMNVEV (reference sequence). This CDR3 contains 18 residues. The CDR3 reads CASSTTSGTGNPTYEQYF. DNA of the CDR3: TGTGCCAGCAGTACTACCTCCGGGACAGGTAACCCCACCTACGAGCAGTACTTC.

Only a few counts were recorded for this clonotype. This rearrangement joins TRBV12-3 or TRBV12-4 to TRBJ2-4; the D gene is possibly TRBD2 (6 bases). V gave up 4 bases and J gave up 2 bases, with 18 bases separating them. The CDR3 covers 17 residues. The CDR3 DNA is TGTGCCAGCAGTTCAGCGGGCCGAAGCCTAACCAAAAACATTCAGTACTTC. Protein product: CASSSAGRSLTKNIQYF.

The chain has TRBV28 and TRBJ1-5, with TRBD1 matching over 8 bases. CDR3 length: 15 residues. The ends lost 6 bases at V and 1 base at J; junction bases unmatched: 5. In germline, CDR1 is MDHEN, CDR2 SYDVKM. The CDR3 nucleotides are TGTGCCAGCAGCGCTACAGGGGGGAGCAATCAGCCCCAGCATTTT. It codes for CASSATGGSNQPQHF.

This clonotype showed up just a few times. V usage is TRBV28 and J usage is TRBJ2-4; D is unresolved. The CDR3 contains 13 residues. The germline V gene has CDR1 MDHEN and CDR2 SYDVKM. Trimming removed 3 bases at V and 10 bases at J, with 13 bases between. The CDR3 nucleotides read TGTGCCAGCAGTTTCTCGAAGGGTGGGATTCAGTACTTC. Residues: CASSFSKGGIQYF.